This entry features one T cell receptor beta chain sequence. What it binds is unknown. The sample comes from a study of cytomegalovirus exposure and HLA in healthy donors. Study-wide results and caveats: As a later analysis revealed, the rate of TCR association differed by HLA locus, with DRB1 most and HLA-C fewest.

The CDR3 is 15 amino acids. CDR1 and CDR2 (germline): SEHNR, FQNEAQ (reference sequence). The trim removed 5 bases at V and 2 bases at J, leaving 7 bases unmatched. Healthy donors of bone marrow made up the group. The primer mix had 60 Vbeta and 13 Jbeta primers. The table came from immunoSEQ multiplex PCR; TCRdb's copy has only in-frame clones and leaves some out. The sample records about 140,000 clones, under 70% being singletons. This TCR was sampled from a young man in good health and CMV-seropositive. The chain uses TRBV7-9 and TRBJ1-2; TRBD1 matches at 8 bases. The specimen sequenced was PBMCs. The CDR3 coding sequence is TGTGCCAGCAGCACGACAGGGGATATGAACTATGGCTACACCTTC. It is translated as CASSTTGDMNYGYTF.